This entry describes one T cell receptor beta chain. There are 17 residues in the CDR3. Germline CDR1 reads LNHNV; CDR2 reads YYDKDF (reference sequence). V lost 1 base and J 0 bases, leaving 13 bases between the germline ends. Libraries were prepared by immunoSEQ multiplex PCR; TCRdb keeps only in-frame clonotypes and omits some of them. The profile covers 100,000 to 150,000 clones, with about nine tenths appearing a single time and roughly 1% taken by the ten largest. This sample was taken from a study of T cell responses to AZD1222 COVID-19 vaccine. This chain uses TRBV15 with TRBJ2-1, with D tentatively TRBD1 (6 bases). The material was peripheral blood, obtained 28 days after the second AZD1222 dose. The TCR comes from an adult who received the AZD1222 COVID-19 vaccine. The CDR3, as DNA: TGTGCCACCAGCAGAGTGGGGGCAGGGCGCTCCTACAATGAGCAGTTCTTC. It encodes CATSRVGAGRSYNEQFF.